A single sample is the source of the 19 T cell receptor beta chains below, sequenced in a study of blood T cell repertoires in COVID-19. Method: immunoSEQ multiplex PCR; TCRdb's copy keeps in-frame clones and lacks some. The sample includes about 330,000 clones, roughly 88% of them seen just once. Sequences were obtained from peripheral blood. The receptors derive from a woman in her fifties or sixties with acute or convalescent COVID-19.

V and J are TRBV10-3 and TRBJ2-2; 12 nucleotides match TRBD2. Germline V lookup: CDR1 ENHRY, CDR2 SYGVKD. CDR3 size: 14 residues. V shed 10 bases and J 6 bases; nucleotides not matched to a gene: 6. The CDR3 nucleotides read TGTGCCACCCGACTAGCGGGAGAACCCGGGGAGCTGTTTTTT. Amino acids: CATRLAGEPGELFF.

CDR3 coding DNA: TGTGCCAGCAGCTTATTGACTAGCTATCCCGGGGAGCTGTTTTTT. Translation: CASSLLTSYPGELFF. The chain has TRBV7-9 and TRBJ2-2, with 7 nucleotides matching TRBD2. The CDR3 spans 15 residues. J gave up 6 bases and V 2 bases, and 6 bases lay outside the gene matches. Germline V gene sequence: CDR1 SEHNR, CDR2 FQNEAQ (reference sequence). The full variable domain, completed using reference TRBV7-9 and TRBJ2-2, is DTGVSQNPRHKITKRGQNVTFRCDPISEHNRLYWYRQTLGQGPEFLTYFQNEAQLEKSRLLSDRFSAERPKGSFSTLEIQRTEQGDSAMYLCASSLLTSYPGELFFGEGSRLTVL.

The rearrangement links TRBV5-1 to TRBJ1-2; D call uncertain. The germline gives CDR1 SGHRS, CDR2 YFSETQ. V lost 0 bases, J lost 4 bases, and 10 bases lay in between. This CDR3 region has 14 residues. The CDR3 DNA reads as TGCGCCAGCAGCTTGGCGTCGGGTTCCTATGGCTACACCTTC. Protein sequence: CASSLASGSYGYTF.

The chain combines TRBV6-5 with TRBJ1-2; TRBD1 is a possible D gene (5 bases). CDR3 length: 14 amino acids. Trimming took off 7 bases at V and 3 bases at J, with 15 bases between the two ends. Looked up from germline, CDR1 is MNHEY and CDR2 is SVGAGI. For the CDR3, the DNA is TGTGCCAGCAAAAAAGGGGCAGGCGACTATGGCTACACCTTC. As protein: CASKKGAGDYGYTF.

This CDR3 is CASTRDYSNQPQHF. DNA of the CDR3: TGTGCCAGCACTCGCGATTATAGCAATCAGCCCCAGCATTTT. The rearrangement joins TRBV2 to TRBJ1-5, with no clear D. The CDR3 spans 14 residues. The germline V and J ends were trimmed by 7 bases and 0 bases, with 10 bases remaining between them. Germline lookup yields CDR1 SNHLY and CDR2 FYNNEI. Using reference TRBV2 and TRBJ1-5 for the parts outside the CDR3, the full variable domain is EPEVTQTPSHQVTQMGQEVILRCVPISNHLYFYWYRQILGQKVEFLVSFYNNEISEKSEIFDDQFSVERPDGSNFTLKIRSTKLEDSAMYFCASTRDYSNQPQHFGDGTRLSIL.

The chain has TRBV6-6 and TRBJ1-4, with 11 bases lining up with TRBD1. The CDR3 contains 15 residues. V lost 5 bases, J lost 7 bases, and 6 bases stayed unmatched. Germline V gene data show CDR1 as MNHNY and CDR2 as SVGAGI (reference sequence). Written as DNA, the CDR3 is TGTGCCAGCAGTACGGCCGGGACAGGGGGTGAAAAACTGTTTTTT. Translated: CASSTAGTGGEKLFF.

The V gene is TRBV19, the J gene TRBJ2-2; 8 nucleotides agree with TRBD1. The trim removed 3 bases at V and 6 bases at J, leaving 12 bases unmatched. The CDR3 is 17 residues long. CDR1 is LNHDA, CDR2 SQIVND, per germline (reference sequence). CDR3 DNA: TGTGCCAGTAGTATCGGGGTCAGGGGGCGTTTCGCCGGGGAGCTGTTTTTT. Protein: CASSIGVRGRFAGELFF.

The chain carries TRBV5-8 and TRBJ2-2; 7 positions match TRBD1. With V trimmed by 4 bases and J by 2 bases, 8 bases remained unmatched. The CDR3 runs 16 residues. Germline V gives CDR1 SGHTS, CDR2 YDEGEE. Here the CDR3 reads CASSPGTELNTGELFF. CDR3 nucleotides: TGTGCCAGCAGCCCCGGGACAGAGCTTAACACCGGGGAGCTGTTTTTT.

The chain is built from TRBV5-1 and TRBJ1-4; D gene unclear. Germline V gene sequence: CDR1 SGHRS, CDR2 YFSETQ. CDR3 size: 15 residues. Deletions cut 4 bases from V and 7 bases from J, with 17 bases between. For the CDR3, the DNA is TGCGCCAGCAGCCCGGACGTCACCCGGGGTGAAAAACTGTTTTTT. Translating gives CASSPDVTRGEKLFF.

As regards this clone: Additional DNA sequences in this sample encode the identical CDR3. The J gene is TRBJ1-4, the V gene TRBV20-1; 9 bases are shared with TRBD1. The germline gives CDR1 DFQATT, CDR2 SNEGSKA (reference sequence). This CDR3 has 11 amino acids. Losses at the gene ends were 7 bases for V and 6 bases for J; bases not matched to a gene: 0. The CDR3 DNA follows: TGCAGTGGACAGGGGGATGAAAAACTGTTTTTT. Protein: CSGQGDEKLFF.

The V and J genes are TRBV27 and TRBJ1-6, with D possibly TRBD1 on 5 matching bases. Germline lookup yields CDR1 MNHEY and CDR2 SMNVEV (reference sequence). Trimming stripped 4 bases from V and 6 bases from J, with 16 bases between. This CDR3 contains 16 residues. The CDR3 spells CASSSAPTAANSPLHF. In DNA form, the CDR3 reads TGTGCCAGCAGTTCTGCCCCGACAGCAGCTAATTCACCCCTCCACTTT.

V is TRBV2 and J is TRBJ2-7; 11 nucleotides line up with TRBD1. The CDR3 has 12 amino acids. J was trimmed by 6 bases and V by 6 bases; bases with no gene match: 1. From germline, CDR1 is SNHLY and CDR2 FYNNEI. CDR3 nucleotide sequence: TGTGCCAGCAGGGACAGGGGGCGCGAGCAGTACTTC. Translating gives CASRDRGREQYF.

The V call is TRBV27, the J call TRBJ2-6, with D perhaps matching TRBD1 (6 bases). The CDR3 length is 15 residues. Germline V gives CDR1 MNHEY, CDR2 SMNVEV (reference sequence). Trimming stripped 5 bases from V and 5 bases from J, with 13 bases between. The CDR3 bases are TGTGCCAGCAGTCAAACACAGGGTTGGGCCAACGTCCTGACTTTC. This sequence encodes CASSQTQGWANVLTF.

The chain is built from TRBV7-6 and TRBJ2-1; 10 positions match TRBD1. The CDR3 contains 17 residues. Per the germline V gene, CDR1 is SGHVS and CDR2 is FNYEAQ. The ends lost 5 bases at V and 3 bases at J; junction bases unmatched: 10. The CDR3 protein is CASSAQSGQGYYNEQFF. The CDR3 DNA reads as TGTGCCAGCAGCGCCCAATCGGGACAGGGGTACTACAATGAGCAGTTCTTC.

The gene calls are TRBV18 and TRBJ1-4; TRBD1 matches 8 bases. Germline V gene sequence: CDR1 KGHSH, CDR2 LQKENI. CDR3 size: 14 residues. The ends lost 4 bases at V and 7 bases at J; junction bases unmatched: 5. The CDR3 DNA follows: TGTGCCAGCTCACAGCAGGGGGCGGGTGAAAAACTGTTTTTT. This codes for CASSQQGAGEKLFF.

The chain couples TRBV18 to TRBJ1-2; 9 nucleotides align to TRBD1. The germline CDR1 and CDR2 sequences are KGHSH and LQKENI. The CDR3 consists of 12 residues. This CDR3 reads CATQQGAYGYTF. As DNA, the CDR3 is TGTGCAACCCAACAGGGGGCGTATGGCTACACCTTC.

This chain uses TRBV7-8 with TRBJ2-5; the D is unclear. Germline V gene data show CDR1 as SGHVS and CDR2 as FQNEAQ. Trimming left V 4 bases short and J 1 base short, with 10 bases between. The CDR3 extends over 14 amino acids. The CDR3 region is CASSSGVLQETQYF. The CDR3 nucleotides are TGTGCCAGCAGCTCTGGAGTACTCCAAGAGACCCAGTACTTC.

The V call is TRBV4-2, the J call TRBJ2-3, with TRBD2 matching over 14 bases. CDR1 is LGHNA and CDR2 is YNFKEQ in the germline V gene. V lost 3 bases to trimming and J lost 4 bases; unmatched junction nucleotides: 12. The CDR3 is 19 amino acids. The CDR3 sequence is CASSHFPGLAGELADTQYF. The DNA of the CDR3 is TGTGCCAGCAGCCACTTCCCGGGACTAGCGGGAGAGTTGGCAGATACGCAGTATTTT.

The CDR3 protein is CASTIDSSSYNEQFF. The CDR3 region has the DNA TGTGCCAGCACCATTGACAGTAGCTCCTACAATGAGCAGTTCTTC. The rearrangement links TRBV7-6 to TRBJ2-1, with a possible D match to TRBD1 (5 bases). Trimming took off 7 bases at V and 0 bases at J, with 13 bases between the two ends. This CDR3 contains 15 residues. From germline, CDR1 is SGHVS and CDR2 FNYEAQ.